Shown below are 30 T cell receptor beta chains from a single sample sequenced in a study of T-cell memory formation after mild COVID-19. TCRdb called the 5' RACE reads again in MiXCR, with one record for every CDR3 protein. Seen here are 290,000 or so distinct CDR3 sequences, just under 20% observed once, and the top ten hold under 25%. The sample taken for sequencing was PBMCs or a T cell subset sorted from them (not recorded which). These receptors all come from a man younger than 30 who had mild COVID-19 (a few samples of this study predate the infection). Cell type and time point are not known.

The V call is TRBV5-1, the J call TRBJ1-2, with D possibly matching TRBD1 (6 bases). Germline V lookup: CDR1 SGHRS, CDR2 YFSETQ. The CDR3 is 15 residues long. V lost 4 bases to trimming and J lost 3 bases, with 16 bases between them. The CDR3 region has the DNA TGCGCCAGCAGCGGAGCGGGGGGGCGCGACTATGGCTACACCTTC. Translating it yields CASSGAGGRDYGYTF. The complete variable domain, with remaining parts taken from reference TRBV5-1 and TRBJ1-2, reads KAGVTQTPRYLIKTRGQQVTLSCSPISGHRSVSWYQQTPGQGLQFLFEYFSETQRNKGNFPGRFSGRQFSNSRSEMNVSTLELGDSALYLCASSGAGGRDYGYTFGSGTRLTVV.

Ten or more counts support this clonotype. The CDR3 loop is CASGNRGPSFSQETQYF. The CDR3 coding sequence is TGTGCCAGCGGCAACAGGGGGCCGTCTTTTTCCCAAGAGACCCAGTACTTC. The chain joins TRBV6-5 to TRBJ2-5, with 9 bases aligning to TRBD1. The germline CDR1 and CDR2 sequences are MNHEY and SVGAGI. This CDR3 has 17 residues. The J segment lost 1 base and the V segment lost 8 bases, leaving 14 bases of the junction unmatched.

This clonotype has a count of ten or more. CDR3: CASSLVTGGNEQFF. CDR3 nucleotides: TGCGCCAGCAGCTTGGTGACAGGGGGCAATGAGCAGTTCTTC. The rearrangement uses TRBV5-1 and TRBJ2-1; 9 bases are a match to TRBD1. V trimming: 0 bases; J trimming: 6 bases; junction bases outside the gene matches: 1. CDR1 SGHRS and CDR2 YFSETQ come from the germline V gene. This CDR3 contains 14 residues.

This clonotype was seen more than once but under ten times. The rearrangement uses TRBV9 and TRBJ2-5; 7 nucleotides line up with TRBD2. The germline V gene has CDR1 SGDLS and CDR2 YYNGEE. This CDR3 region has 15 residues. V gave up 0 bases and J gave up 2 bases; unmatched junction bases: 4. The CDR3 loop is CASSVVPSGQETQYF. Here the CDR3 DNA reads TGTGCCAGCAGCGTAGTGCCTAGCGGTCAAGAGACCCAGTACTTC.

This clonotype was counted between two and nine times. V usage is TRBV18 and J usage is TRBJ2-1; D uncertain. V was trimmed by 0 bases and J by 6 bases, leaving 3 bases between them. The CDR3 is made up of 12 amino acids. The germline CDR1 and CDR2 sequences are KGHSH and LQKENI. CDR3 DNA sequence: TGTGCCAGCTCACCACCCCTCAATGAGCAGTTCTTC. It specifies CASSPPLNEQFF.

V and J are TRBV9 and TRBJ1-1, with 7 bases that match TRBD1. Looked up from germline, CDR1 is SGDLS and CDR2 is YYNGEE. Germline trimming cut 4 bases from V and 3 bases from J; bases unmatched to any gene: 9. This CDR3 region has 15 residues. Here the CDR3 reads CASSPTGQVDTEAFF. The CDR3, as DNA: TGTGCCAGCAGCCCAACCGGACAGGTAGACACTGAAGCTTTCTTT.

This clonotype was seen a handful of times. This sequence joins TRBV4-3 and TRBJ2-3; D not resolved. From germline, CDR1 is LGHNA and CDR2 YSLEER. There are 14 residues in the CDR3. V dropped 4 bases and J dropped 2 bases, with 10 bases sitting between them. The CDR3 nucleotides read TGCGCCAGCAGCCTGGGCTATCCCACAGATACGCAGTATTTT. Amino acid sequence: CASSLGYPTDTQYF.

The count of this clonotype is one. The rearrangement links TRBV25-1 to TRBJ2-7; D is perhaps TRBD2 (6 bases). Trimming cost V 6 bases and J 2 bases, with 14 bases left between them. Germline V gene sequence: CDR1 MGHDK, CDR2 SYGVNS. The CDR3 is 14 amino acids. This CDR3 is CASRATGGPYEQYF. The CDR3 DNA sequence: TGTGCCAGCAGGGCTACAGGAGGGCCCTACGAGCAGTACTTC.

This clonotype was recorded a few times. The V call is TRBV15, the J call TRBJ2-7; D may be TRBD2 (6 bases). This CDR3 has 15 residues. Germline V gives CDR1 LNHNV, CDR2 YYDKDF (reference sequence). V was trimmed by 1 base and J by 4 bases, leaving 14 bases between them. The CDR3 sequence: CATSRGGTSTYEQYF. The CDR3 bases are TGTGCCACCAGCAGAGGCGGGACTTCTACGTACGAGCAGTACTTC.

The CDR3 here is CASSYGGQGLFF. The CDR3 DNA follows: TGTGCCAGCAGTTACGGGGGACAGGGCTTGTTCTTC. The chain has TRBV6-2 or TRBV6-3 and TRBJ2-1, with 9 bases fitting TRBD1. CDR1 and CDR2 (germline): MNHEY, SVGEGT. This CDR3 has 12 amino acids. V lost 2 bases to trimming and J lost 15 bases; unmatched junction nucleotides: 5.

This clonotype was detected a few times. V and J are TRBV5-1 and TRBJ1-1; D perhaps matches TRBD1 (6 bases). Per the germline V gene, CDR1 is SGHRS and CDR2 is YFSETQ. The germline V and J ends were trimmed by 4 bases and 2 bases, with 15 bases remaining between them. This CDR3 comprises 15 residues. CDR3 residues: CASSGGWTANTEAFF. In DNA form, the CDR3 reads TGCGCCAGCAGCGGGGGCTGGACAGCAAACACTGAAGCTTTCTTT.

The chain combines TRBV5-6 with TRBJ2-5; 7 positions agree with TRBD1. The CDR3 is 14 amino acids. With V trimmed by 2 bases and J by 4 bases, 5 bases remained unmatched. Germline loops: CDR1 SGHDT, CDR2 YYEEEE. CDR3 residues: CASSLKGAGETQYF. The CDR3 DNA reads TGTGCCAGCAGCTTAAAGGGGGCAGGAGAGACCCAGTACTTC.

The rearrangement uses TRBV23-1 and TRBJ2-3; TRBD1 matches 9 bases. TRBV23-1 is an ORF; its function is uncertain. CDR3 size: 16 residues. The junction had 11 bases not matched to a gene; V was cut back by 8 bases and J by 2 bases. DNA of the CDR3: TGCGCCAGCGGGCACAGGGGGCAATATACCACAGATACGCAGTATTTT. Its translation is CASGHRGQYTTDTQYF.

This clonotype was observed a few times. The chain recombines TRBV5-1 with TRBJ2-7, with 8 bases that match TRBD2. The ends lost 4 bases at V and 0 bases at J; junction bases unmatched: 3. There are 14 residues in the CDR3. Germline-derived CDR1 and CDR2 are SGHRS and YFSETQ. CDR3 nucleotide sequence: TGCGCCAGCAGCGCCGGGACTAGCTCCTACGAGCAGTACTTC. Its protein is CASSAGTSSYEQYF.

This clonotype occurred a few times. The gene calls are TRBV6-1 and TRBJ1-1; D remains ambiguous. Germline assignment: CDR1 MNHNS and CDR2 SASEGT. V shed 2 bases and J shed 6 bases, with 10 bases lying between them. The CDR3 loop spans 13 amino acids. This CDR3 reads CASSERVRAEAFF. The CDR3 nucleotides are TGTGCCAGCAGTGAAAGGGTTCGGGCTGAAGCTTTCTTT.

This clonotype was seen ten or more times. The chain carries TRBV20-1 and TRBJ2-7; 9 bases match TRBD2. CDR1 and CDR2 from the germline V gene are DFQATT and SNEGSKA (reference sequence). With V trimmed by 6 bases and J by 0 bases, 6 bases remained unmatched. CDR3 length: 14 residues. In DNA form, the CDR3 reads TGCAGTGCACTGAGCGGGGGGCGCTCCTACGAGCAGTACGTC. Translating it yields CSALSGGRSYEQYV.

V is TRBV5-1 and J is TRBJ1-1; D perhaps matches TRBD1 (5 bases). Trimming shortened V by 0 bases and J by 6 bases, and 9 bases separated the two germline ends. CDR1 SGHRS and CDR2 YFSETQ come from the germline V gene. The CDR3 is 13 residues long. CDR3 sequence: CASSLGGGAEAFF. In DNA, the CDR3 is TGCGCCAGCAGCTTGGGGGGGGGAGCTGAAGCTTTCTTT.

The CDR3 nucleotides read TGCAGTGCTCCGGTGGGGAACGGGGAGCTGTTTTTT. Protein sequence: CSAPVGNGELFF. The chain couples TRBV20-1 to TRBJ2-2; D is uncertain. The CDR3 spans 12 residues. V was pared by 5 bases and J by 7 bases, with 11 bases between. The germline V gene has CDR1 DFQATT and CDR2 SNEGSKA (reference sequence).

This CDR3 is CASSLAGQGHEQYV. The CDR3 DNA is TGCGCCAGCAGCTTGGCGGGACAGGGCCACGAGCAGTACGTC. The chain recombines TRBV5-1 with TRBJ2-7; 9 bases line up with TRBD1. CDR1 is SGHRS, CDR2 YFSETQ, per germline. The CDR3 spans 14 residues. The ends lost 0 bases at V and 5 bases at J; junction bases unmatched: 3.

This clonotype was seen a handful of times. The chain recombines TRBV5-1 with TRBJ2-1, with a possible D match to TRBD1 (5 bases). Trimming took off 0 bases at V and 8 bases at J, with 12 bases between the two ends. This CDR3 region has 14 residues. Germline V gene data show CDR1 as SGHRS and CDR2 as YFSETQ. CDR3 sequence reads: CASSLAARVHEQFF. Here the CDR3 DNA reads TGCGCCAGCAGCTTGGCGGCCAGGGTCCATGAGCAGTTCTTC.

The chain uses TRBV29-1 and TRBJ1-2, with D maybe TRBD1 (5 bases). This CDR3 is built from 13 residues. Between the trimmed V and J ends, which lost 4 bases and 6 bases, there was a span of 15 bases. Germline V gives CDR1 SQVTM, CDR2 ANQGSEA. This CDR3 is CSVAKLGDHGYTF. For the CDR3, the DNA is TGCAGCGTTGCAAAGCTGGGGGACCATGGCTACACCTTC.

This clonotype was seen a few times. The V call is TRBV29-1, the J call TRBJ2-6; 8 bases are a match to TRBD1. There are 15 residues in the CDR3. Germline V gene lookup returns CDR1 SQVTM and CDR2 ANQGSEA. The trim removed 4 bases at V and 0 bases at J, leaving 2 bases unmatched. The CDR3 DNA reads TGCAGCGTTGTCCAGGGGGCCTCTGGGGCCAACGTCCTGACTTTC. Translated, it gives CSVVQGASGANVLTF.

This clonotype was seen more than once but under ten times. The chain employs TRBV4-2 and TRBJ2-5, with 8 bases identical to TRBD2. The CDR3 runs to 15 residues. V trimming: 1 base; J trimming: 4 bases; junction bases outside the gene matches: 5. Germline-derived CDR1 and CDR2 are LGHNA and YNFKEQ. The CDR3 here is CASSQGSGGGETQYF. The CDR3 DNA reads as TGTGCCAGCAGCCAAGGAAGCGGGGGTGGAGAGACCCAGTACTTC.

The table lists this clonotype with many counts. The rearrangement links TRBV6-5 to TRBJ1-2, with D perhaps matching TRBD1 (5 bases). The germline gives CDR1 MNHEY, CDR2 SVGAGI. Deletions cut 2 bases from V and 4 bases from J, with 8 bases between. CDR3 size: 13 residues. This CDR3 is CASSYGGGYGYTF. In DNA, the CDR3 is TGTGCCAGCAGTTACGGGGGGGGCTATGGCTACACCTTC.

This clonotype was counted a few times. J is TRBJ2-6 and V is TRBV19; tentative D call: TRBD2 (5 bases). CDR1 and CDR2 from the germline V gene are LNHDA and SQIVND (reference sequence). The V end lost 4 bases, the J end lost 0 bases, and 13 bases lay between the germline ends. The CDR3 has 17 amino acids. CDR3 in DNA: TGTGCCAGTAGTAATTGGGAGCGGAGCTCTGGGGCCAACGTCCTGACTTTC. Translating it yields CASSNWERSSGANVLTF.

The V gene is TRBV5-1, the J gene TRBJ1-1; D possibly corresponds to TRBD1 (5 bases). Trimming removed 3 bases from V and 2 bases from J, with 11 bases in between. CDR3 size: 14 residues. Germline CDR1 reads SGHRS; CDR2 reads YFSETQ. The CDR3 DNA reads TGCGCCAGCAGCTCACCGGGGGTTAACACTGAAGCTTTCTTT. Protein product: CASSSPGVNTEAFF.

This sequence joins TRBV5-1 and TRBJ1-1; possibly TRBD1 for D (5 bases). The CDR3 sequence is 11 residues long. Germline lookup yields CDR1 SGHRS and CDR2 YFSETQ. The V end was cut by 7 bases, the J end by 4 bases, with 8 bases between. The CDR3 loop is CASQGGTEAFF. CDR3 DNA: TGCGCCAGCCAGGGCGGCACTGAAGCTTTCTTT.

In its sample, this clonotype was seen a few times. The V and J genes are TRBV9 and TRBJ2-2; 12 bases map to TRBD1. This CDR3 is 16 amino acids long. Per germline, CDR1 SGDLS and CDR2 YYNGEE. Germline trimming cut 3 bases from V and 8 bases from J; bases unmatched to any gene: 8. As DNA, the CDR3 is TGTGCCAGCAGCGCAAGGGACAGGGGGCGCCGGGGGGAGCTGTTTTTT. This codes for CASSARDRGRRGELFF.

V and J are TRBV7-2 and TRBJ2-3; D remains ambiguous. CDR1 and CDR2 from the germline V gene are SGHTA and FQGNSA. The CDR3 is 15 residues long. V lost 6 bases and J lost 0, with 13 bases in between. The chain's CDR3 is CASSFRAASTDTQYF. The CDR3 DNA is TGTGCCAGCAGTTTTAGGGCCGCTAGCACAGATACGCAGTATTTT.

A few counts support this clonotype. The chain joins TRBV6-2 or TRBV6-3 to TRBJ2-4, with D maybe TRBD1 (6 bases). Germline CDR1 is MNHEY and CDR2 is SVGEGT. CDR3 length equals 16 residues. The V gene lost 7 bases and the J gene lost 3 bases, with 19 bases spanning the gap. The DNA for the CDR3 is TGTGCCAGCAAAAACCAGGGGCCGGGGATCAAAAACATTCAGTACTTC. Translated: CASKNQGPGIKNIQYF.